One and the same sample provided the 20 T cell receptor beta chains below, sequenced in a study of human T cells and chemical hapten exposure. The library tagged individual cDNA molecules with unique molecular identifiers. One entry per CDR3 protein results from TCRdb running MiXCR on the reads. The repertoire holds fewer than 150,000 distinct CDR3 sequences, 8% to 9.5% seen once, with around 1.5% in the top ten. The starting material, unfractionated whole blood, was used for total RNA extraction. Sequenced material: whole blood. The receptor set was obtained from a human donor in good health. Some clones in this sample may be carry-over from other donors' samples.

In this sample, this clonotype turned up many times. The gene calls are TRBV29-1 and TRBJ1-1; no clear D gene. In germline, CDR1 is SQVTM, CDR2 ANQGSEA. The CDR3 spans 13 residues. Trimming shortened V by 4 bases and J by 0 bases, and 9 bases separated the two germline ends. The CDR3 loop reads CSVVMTVNTEAFF. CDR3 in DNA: TGCAGCGTTGTGATGACGGTGAACACTGAAGCTTTCTTT. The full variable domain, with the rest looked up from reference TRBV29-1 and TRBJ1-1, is SAVISQKPSRDICQRGTSLTIQCQVDSQVTMMFWYRQQPGQSLTLIATANQGSEATYESGFVIDKFPISRPNLTFSTLTVSNMSPEDSSIYLCSVVMTVNTEAFFGQGTRLTVV.

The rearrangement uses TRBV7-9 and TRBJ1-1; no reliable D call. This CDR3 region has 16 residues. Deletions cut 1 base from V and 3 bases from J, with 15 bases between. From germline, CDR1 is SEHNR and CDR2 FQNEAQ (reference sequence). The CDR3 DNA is TGTGCCAGCAGCTTAGGTGGCTTAAGAGGATACACTGAAGCTTTCTTT. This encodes CASSLGGLRGYTEAFF.

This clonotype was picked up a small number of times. CDR3 region: CASSSNGYNYGYTF. The CDR3 bases are TGTGCCAGCAGCTCGAACGGGTACAACTATGGCTACACCTTC. The J gene is TRBJ1-2, the V gene TRBV11-3; D is uncertain. Trimming stripped 4 bases from V and 2 bases from J, with 11 bases between. The CDR3 extends over 14 amino acids. CDR1 is SGHNT, CDR2 YENEEA, per germline.

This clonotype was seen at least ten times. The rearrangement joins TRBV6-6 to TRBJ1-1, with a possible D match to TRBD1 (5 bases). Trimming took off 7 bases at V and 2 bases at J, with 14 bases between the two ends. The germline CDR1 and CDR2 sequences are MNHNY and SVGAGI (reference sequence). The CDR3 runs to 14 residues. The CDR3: CASTLGGGNTEAFF. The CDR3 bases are TGTGCCAGCACCCTCGGGGGGGGAAACACTGAAGCTTTCTTT.

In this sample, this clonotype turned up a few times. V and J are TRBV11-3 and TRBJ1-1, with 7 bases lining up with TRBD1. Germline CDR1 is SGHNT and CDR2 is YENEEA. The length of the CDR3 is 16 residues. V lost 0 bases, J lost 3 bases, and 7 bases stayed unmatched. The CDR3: CASSLDGRQGDTEAFF. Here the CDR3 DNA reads TGTGCCAGCAGCTTAGATGGGCGGCAGGGGGACACTGAAGCTTTCTTT.

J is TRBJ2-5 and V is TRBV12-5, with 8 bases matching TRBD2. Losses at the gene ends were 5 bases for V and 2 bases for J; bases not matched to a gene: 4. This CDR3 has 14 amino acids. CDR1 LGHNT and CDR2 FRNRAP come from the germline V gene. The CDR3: CASGLSGAQETQYF. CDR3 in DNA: TGTGCTAGTGGTCTTAGCGGGGCACAAGAGACCCAGTACTTC.

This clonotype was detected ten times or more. The CDR3 DNA follows: TGCAGCGTCGGCGGACGGCTCAATTCACCCCTCCACTTT. It specifies CSVGGRLNSPLHF. The chain has TRBV29-1 and TRBJ1-6; no definite D call. Trimming cost V 6 bases and J 7 bases, with 13 bases left between them. CDR1 and CDR2 (germline): SQVTM, ANQGSEA. The CDR3 covers 13 residues. The full variable domain, its missing parts supplied by reference TRBV29-1 and TRBJ1-6, is SAVISQKPSRDICQRGTSLTIQCQVDSQVTMMFWYRQQPGQSLTLIATANQGSEATYESGFVIDKFPISRPNLTFSTLTVSNMSPEDSSIYLCSVGGRLNSPLHFGNGTRLTVT.

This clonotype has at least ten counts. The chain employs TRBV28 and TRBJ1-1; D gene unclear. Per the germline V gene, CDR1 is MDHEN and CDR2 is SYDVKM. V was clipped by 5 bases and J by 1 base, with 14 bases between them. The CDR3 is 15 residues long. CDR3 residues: CASSPFGVQNTEAFF. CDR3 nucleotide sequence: TGTGCCAGCAGTCCGTTTGGCGTTCAGAACACTGAAGCTTTCTTT.

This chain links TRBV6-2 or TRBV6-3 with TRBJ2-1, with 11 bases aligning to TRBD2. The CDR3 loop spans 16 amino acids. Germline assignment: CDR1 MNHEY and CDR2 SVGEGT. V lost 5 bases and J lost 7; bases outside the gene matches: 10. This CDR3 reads CASSQLAGGPWNEQFF. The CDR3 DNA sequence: TGTGCCAGCAGTCAGTTAGCGGGAGGGCCGTGGAATGAGCAGTTCTTC.

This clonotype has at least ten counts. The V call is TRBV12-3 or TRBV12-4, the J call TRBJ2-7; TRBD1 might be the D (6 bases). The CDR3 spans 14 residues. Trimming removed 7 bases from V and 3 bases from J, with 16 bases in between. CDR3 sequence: CASTPGTFIYEQYF. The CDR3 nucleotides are TGTGCCAGCACCCCTGGGACATTCATCTACGAGCAGTACTTC.

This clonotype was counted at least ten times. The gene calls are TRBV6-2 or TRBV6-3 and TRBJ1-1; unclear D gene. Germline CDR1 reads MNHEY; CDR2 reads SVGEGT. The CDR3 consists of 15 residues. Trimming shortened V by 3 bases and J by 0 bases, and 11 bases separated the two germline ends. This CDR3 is CASSYRTALNTEAFF. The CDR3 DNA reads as TGTGCCAGCAGTTATCGTACGGCCTTGAACACTGAAGCTTTCTTT.

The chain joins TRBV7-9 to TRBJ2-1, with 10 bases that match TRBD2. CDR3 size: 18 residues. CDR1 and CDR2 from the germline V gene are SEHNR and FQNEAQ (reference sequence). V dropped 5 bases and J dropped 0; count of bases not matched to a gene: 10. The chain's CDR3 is CASSAAELAGSSYNEQFF. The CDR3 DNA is TGTGCCAGCAGCGCGGCGGAACTAGCGGGGAGCTCCTACAATGAGCAGTTCTTC.

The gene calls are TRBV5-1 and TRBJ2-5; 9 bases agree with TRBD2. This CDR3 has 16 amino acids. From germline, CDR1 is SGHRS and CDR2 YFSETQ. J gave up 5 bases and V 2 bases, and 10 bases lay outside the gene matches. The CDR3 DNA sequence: TGCGCCAGCAGCTTACCTAGCGGGAACCTCCGGGAGACCCAGTACTTC. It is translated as CASSLPSGNLRETQYF.

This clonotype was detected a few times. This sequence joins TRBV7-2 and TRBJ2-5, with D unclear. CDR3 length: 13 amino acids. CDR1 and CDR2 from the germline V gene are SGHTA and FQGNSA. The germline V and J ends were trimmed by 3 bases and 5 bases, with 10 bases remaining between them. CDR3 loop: CASSLWERETQYF. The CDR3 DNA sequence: TGTGCCAGCAGCTTGTGGGAAAGGGAGACCCAGTACTTC.

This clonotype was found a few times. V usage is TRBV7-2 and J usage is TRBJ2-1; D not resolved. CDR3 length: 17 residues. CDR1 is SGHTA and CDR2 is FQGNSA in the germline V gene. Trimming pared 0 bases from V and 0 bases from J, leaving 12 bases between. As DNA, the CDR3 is TGTGCCAGCAGCTTAGCGTCAGAATGGAGCTCCTACAATGAGCAGTTCTTC. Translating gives CASSLASEWSSYNEQFF.

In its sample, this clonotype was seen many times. CDR3: CASSQDLGDVPGPNTEAFF. DNA of the CDR3: TGTGCCAGCAGCCAAGATCTTGGGGATGTTCCGGGGCCGAACACTGAAGCTTTCTTT. V and J are TRBV14 and TRBJ1-1; perhaps TRBD1 as D (5 bases). The ends were cut back, 0 bases at V and 1 base at J, with 21 bases in the middle. CDR3 length equals 19 residues. CDR1 and CDR2 from the germline V gene are SGHDN and FVKESK.

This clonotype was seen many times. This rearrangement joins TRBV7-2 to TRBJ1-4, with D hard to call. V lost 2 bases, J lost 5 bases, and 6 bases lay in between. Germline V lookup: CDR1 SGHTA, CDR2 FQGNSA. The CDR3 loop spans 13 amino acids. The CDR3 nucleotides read TGTGCCAGCAGCTTACGGTACAATGAAAAACTGTTTTTT. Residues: CASSLRYNEKLFF. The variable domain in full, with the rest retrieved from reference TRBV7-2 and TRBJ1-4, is GAGVSQSPSNKVTEKGKDVELRCDPISGHTALYWYRQSLGQGLEFLIYFQGNSAPDKSGLPSDRFSAERTGGSVSTLTIQRTQQEDSAVYLCASSLRYNEKLFFGSGTQLSVL.

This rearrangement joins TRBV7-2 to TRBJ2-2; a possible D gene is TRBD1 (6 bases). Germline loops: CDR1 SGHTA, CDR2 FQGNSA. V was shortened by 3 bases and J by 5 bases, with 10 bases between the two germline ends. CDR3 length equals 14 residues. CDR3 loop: CASSFVGGTGELFF. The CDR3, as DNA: TGTGCCAGCAGCTTTGTAGGGGGAACCGGGGAGCTGTTTTTT.

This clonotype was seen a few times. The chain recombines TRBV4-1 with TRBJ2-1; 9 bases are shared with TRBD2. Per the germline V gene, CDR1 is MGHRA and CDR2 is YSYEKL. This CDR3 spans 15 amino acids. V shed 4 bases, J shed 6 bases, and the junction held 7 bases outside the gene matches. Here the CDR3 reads CASSRSGTSPNEQFF. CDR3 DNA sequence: TGCGCCAGCAGCCGTTCCGGGACTAGCCCCAATGAGCAGTTCTTC.

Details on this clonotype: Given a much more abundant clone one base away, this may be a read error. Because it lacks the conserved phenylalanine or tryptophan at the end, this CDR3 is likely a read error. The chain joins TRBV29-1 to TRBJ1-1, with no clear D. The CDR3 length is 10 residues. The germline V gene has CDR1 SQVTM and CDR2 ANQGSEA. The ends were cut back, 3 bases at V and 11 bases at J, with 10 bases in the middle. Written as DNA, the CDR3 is TGCAGCGTTGAGGCCGGGGTGGCTTTCTTA. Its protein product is CSVEAGVAFL.